This T cell receptor beta chain derives from a study of regulatory T cells in long-lasting Graves disease. Study-wide points: Accuracy may have been reduced by the small sample size.

CDR3 size: 11 residues. V dropped 3 bases and J dropped 7 bases, with 7 bases sitting between them. Arm-PCR with iRepertoire HTBI primers amplified the CDR3 regions for these TCR beta libraries. Under the authors' procedure: Samples collectively showed some 60 TRBV and roughly 15 TRBJ segments. TCRdb processed the multiplex PCR reads anew with MiXCR; each CDR3 protein has one entry. These V and J calls derive from TCRdb rather than the authors' analysis. This table holds about 290,000 distinct CDR3 sequences, 22% found once. The sample's time point: persistent/refractory GD, antithyroid drugs over 5 years with positive TRAb. PBMCs were the source of the RNA used for TCR sequencing. Enrollment of patients was through an endocrinology department in Xi'an, China. Collection of peripheral blood (roughly 9.3 milliliters) was done using EDTA tubes. Turning to this clonotype: Its antigen is unknown.

The receptor comes from a female donor with Graves disease. Material: peripheral blood mononuclear cells (PBMCs), obtained when the disease was refractory, from a patient treated with antithyroid drugs. The chain uses TRBV12-3 or TRBV12-4 and TRBJ2-7, with D unclear. Here the CDR3 DNA reads TGTGCCAGCAGTTTCTCAGTGGAGCAGTACTTC. Amino acid sequence: CASSFSVEQYF.